What follows is one T cell receptor beta chain and its context. Its antigen is as yet unknown. V was trimmed by 4 bases and J by 5 bases, leaving 17 bases between them. Germline lookup yields CDR1 SGHAT and CDR2 FQNNGV. The CDR3 extends over 15 amino acids. This sample is part of a study of post-analysis software for immune sequencing data. On the study more broadly: Relapsing-remitting, secondary progressive and progressive-relapsing forms made up the multiple sclerosis disease courses.

Findings and limits, study-wide: Controls showed lower frequencies than patients for five or six TRBV segments, and TRBV5-6, TRBV5-1 and TRBV20-1 were among these. When the samples were clustered directly with F measure, those that had been prepared in the same batch showed strong co-clustering.

TCR beta cDNA libraries included unique molecular identifiers. The authors obtained 400,000 to 600,000 cDNA molecules from approximately 1 to 10 million T cells. Each CDR3 protein gets one entry after TCRdb re-called the PCR reads with MiXCR. The sample holds some 700,000 distinct CDR3 sequences, approximately 60% seen once. Material: blood. V is TRBV11-2 and J is TRBJ2-5, with D unclear. The source is a girl aged 2-10 years with multiple sclerosis. The CDR3 nucleotides read TGTGCCAGCAGCTCTCCCTACTGGCGGTCGGAGACCCAGTACTTC. Residues: CASSSPYWRSETQYF.